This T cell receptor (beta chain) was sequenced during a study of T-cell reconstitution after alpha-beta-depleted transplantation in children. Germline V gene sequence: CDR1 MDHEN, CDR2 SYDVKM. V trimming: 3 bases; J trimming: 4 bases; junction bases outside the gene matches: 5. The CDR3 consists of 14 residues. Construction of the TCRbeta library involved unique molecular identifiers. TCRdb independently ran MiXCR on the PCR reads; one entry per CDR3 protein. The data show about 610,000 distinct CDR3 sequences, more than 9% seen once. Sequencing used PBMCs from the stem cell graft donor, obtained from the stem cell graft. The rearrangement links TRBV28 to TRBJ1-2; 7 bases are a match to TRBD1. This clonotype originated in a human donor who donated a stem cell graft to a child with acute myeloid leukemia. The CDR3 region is CASSFLDRVYGYTF. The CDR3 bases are TGTGCCAGCAGTTTCCTCGACAGGGTCTATGGCTACACCTTC.